This note documents a single TCR beta chain sequence. Its specificity is unknown. This sample is drawn from a study of cytotoxic CD8 clonotypes in ibrutinib-treated CLL. About the study: Responses comprised about 25 partial and 2 complete; at median around 6 years, about 15 remained remitted and some 12 progressed.

The table came from immunoSEQ multiplex PCR; TCRdb's copy has only in-frame clones and leaves some out. This table holds fewer than 90,000 clones, around 68% found once. Broader study findings: Sampling time points were not equivalent between sustained-remission and progressing patients. Baseline values of clonality outstripped age-matched healthy donors and followed circulating CD8+ T-cell counts.

V lost 7 bases, J lost 2 bases, and 6 bases stayed unmatched. The CDR3 loop spans 14 amino acids. The germline gives CDR1 MNHNS, CDR2 SASEGT. The rearrangement links TRBV6-1 to TRBJ2-7; TRBD1 matches 9 bases. The sample here was PBMCs, taken after 12 months of ibrutinib treatment. The TCR comes from a human donor with chronic lymphocytic leukemia. The CDR3 DNA reads TGTGCCAGCACTGGACAGGGGATTACCTACGAGCAGTACTTC. This codes for CASTGQGITYEQYF.